This T cell receptor beta chain was profiled in a study of blood T cell repertoires in COVID-19. About the research overall: Sample material is recorded as cDNA or gDNA derived from T cells, B-cell-depleted T cells, or PBMCs.

Here immunoSEQ multiplex PCR was the method, and the copy in TCRdb shows in-frame clones only, minus some. The sample records fewer than 80,000 clones, 70% to 90% being singletons. The CDR3 consists of 14 residues. Trimming stripped 3 bases from V and 7 bases from J, with 13 bases between. The V gene's germline CDR1 is MGHDK and CDR2 SYGVNS. The chain employs TRBV25-1 and TRBJ2-4; the D is unclear. This TCR was recovered from a man older than 75 with COVID-19, enrolled during active disease. Sequenced: peripheral blood. The CDR3 nucleotides are TGTGCCAGCAGTGATAGTCGGAAGAGGAACATTCAGTACTTC. Translating gives CASSDSRKRNIQYF. Variable domain in full (rest from reference TRBV25-1 and TRBJ2-4): EADIYQTPRYLVIGTGKKITLECSQTMGHDKMYWYQQDPGMELHLIHYSYGVNSTEKGDLSSESTVSRIRTEHFPLTLESARPSHTSQYLCASSDSRKRNIQYFGAGTRLSVL.